Shown below are 13 T cell receptor beta chains from a single sample sequenced in a study of PD-L1 blockade in urothelial cancer. This table comes from immunoSEQ multiplex PCR, and its TCRdb copy is limited to in-frame clones, with some not included. The sample yields 53,000 or so clones, 88% seen once. Described time point: peripheral blood 6 weeks after treatment start. The sequenced sample was PBMCs, obtained around atezolizumab (anti-PD-L1) treatment. The receptors were gathered from a man in his sixties with urothelial cancer.

The chain recombines TRBV6-1 with TRBJ1-1; possibly TRBD1 for D (6 bases). Germline V CDR1 and CDR2: MNHNS, SASEGT. The CDR3 is 14 amino acids. Trimming removed 7 bases at V and 0 bases at J, with 12 bases between. Here the CDR3 DNA reads TGTGCCAGCATCAGGGGCCCCCTGAACACTGAAGCTTTCTTT. This encodes CASIRGPLNTEAFF.

This chain connects TRBV2 to TRBJ2-7; 8 nucleotides align to TRBD1. V was clipped by 6 bases and J by 3 bases; unmatched bases: 4. The CDR3 spans 13 residues. CDR1 SNHLY and CDR2 FYNNEI come from the germline V gene. The CDR3 region is CASSLQGDYEQYF. CDR3 DNA: TGTGCCAGCAGCTTACAGGGGGACTACGAGCAGTACTTC.

This clone is a singleton in its sample. The rearrangement uses TRBV13 and TRBJ2-1, with D possibly TRBD1 on 6 matching bases. Germline values: CDR1 PRHDT, CDR2 FYEKMQ (reference sequence). Trimming stripped 2 bases from V and 9 bases from J, with 11 bases between. This CDR3 has 13 amino acids. The CDR3 region has the DNA TGTGCCAGCAGCTTACGCCCCAGGGGTGAGCAGTTCTTC. As protein: CASSLRPRGEQFF.

The chain is built from TRBV30 and TRBJ2-5; the D gene is possibly TRBD2 (5 bases). The germline V and J ends were trimmed by 8 bases and 4 bases, with 14 bases remaining between them. Per the germline V gene, CDR1 is GTSNPN and CDR2 is SVGIG (reference sequence). The CDR3 length is 12 residues. CDR3 DNA sequence: TGTGCCAGAGGGCATCGGGGAGAGACCCAGTACTTC. Translating it yields CARGHRGETQYF. Complete variable domain (other parts from reference TRBV30 and TRBJ2-5): SQTIHQWPATLVQPVGSPLSLECTVEGTSNPNLYWYRQAAGRGLQLLFYSVGIGQISSEVPQNLSASRPQDRQFILSSKKLLLSDSGFYLCARGHRGETQYFGPGTRLLVL.

This chain connects TRBV5-1 to TRBJ1-1; 9 bases are a match to TRBD1. V shed 3 bases and J 3 bases; nucleotides not matched to a gene: 6. CDR3 length equals 15 residues. Germline-derived CDR1 and CDR2 are SGHRS and YFSETQ. The CDR3 loop reads CASSSNRDRDTEAFF. CDR3 in DNA: TGCGCCAGCAGCTCCAATAGGGACAGGGACACTGAAGCTTTCTTT.

The rearrangement links TRBV10-1 to TRBJ2-5; 7 bases align to TRBD1. CDR1 and CDR2 from the germline V gene are WNHNN and SYGVQD (reference sequence). V was clipped by 6 bases and J by 1 base; unmatched bases: 2. This CDR3 spans 13 amino acids. The DNA for the CDR3 is TGCGCCAGCAGCCGGGACAGCCAAGAGACCCAGTACTTC. Encoded protein: CASSRDSQETQYF.

The chain employs TRBV6-5 and TRBJ1-4; tentative D call: TRBD1 (5 bases). Germline CDR1 and CDR2: MNHEY and SVGAGI. The V end was cut by 5 bases, the J end by 3 bases, with 13 bases between. CDR3 length equals 15 residues. In DNA, the CDR3 is TGTGCCAGCAGTATGGAGGGGAAACCTAATGAAAAACTGTTTTTT. Translation: CASSMEGKPNEKLFF.

With regard to this clone: One junction end disagrees with the germline gene, perhaps due to a read error. This chain uses TRBV2 with TRBJ1-2, with D hard to call. From germline, CDR1 is SNHLY and CDR2 FYNNEI. The CDR3 is made up of 13 amino acids. CDR3 nucleotide sequence: TGTGCCAGCAGCGAAGACAAGTACTATGGCTACACCTTC. Its translation: CASSEDKYYGYTF.

This clone has just one count. This chain joins TRBV10-3 and TRBJ2-2, with 10 bases lining up with TRBD2. Germline V gene sequence: CDR1 ENHRY, CDR2 SYGVKD. The CDR3 length is 15 residues. V gave up 6 bases and J gave up 2 bases; unmatched junction bases: 3. CDR3 nucleotides: TGTGCCATCAGCGGACTAGCGGAAAACACCGGGGAGCTGTTTTTT. It yields the protein CAISGLAENTGELFF.

The chain carries TRBV7-9 and TRBJ1-2; D is ambiguous. Germline lookup yields CDR1 SEHNR and CDR2 FQNEAQ (reference sequence). The length of the CDR3 is 15 residues. The V gene lost 4 bases and the J gene lost 1 base, with 13 bases spanning the gap. CDR3 sequence (DNA): TGTGCCAGCAGCTACCGGGAGTCTCTTAACTATGGCTACACCTTC. This translates into CASSYRESLNYGYTF.

The genes are TRBV5-8 and TRBJ2-4; D is possibly TRBD1 (5 bases). The CDR3 covers 20 residues. Germline CDR1 SGHTS, CDR2 YDEGEE. V dropped 1 base and J dropped 0 bases, with 23 bases sitting between them. The CDR3 protein is CASSLILVTGSKLAKNIQYF. The CDR3 DNA sequence: TGTGCCAGCAGCTTGATTTTGGTTACAGGTTCAAAACTAGCCAAAAACATTCAGTACTTC.

The genes are TRBV29-1 and TRBJ2-6; TRBD1 agrees at 7 bases. CDR1 and CDR2 from the germline V gene are SQVTM and ANQGSEA. Trimming removed 4 bases from V and 4 bases from J; junction bases left unmatched: 1. The CDR3 is made up of 13 amino acids. In nucleotides, the CDR3 is TGCAGCGTTGGGGGACAGGGGGCCAACGTCCTGACTTTC. Encoded protein: CSVGGQGANVLTF. Variable domain in full (rest from reference TRBV29-1 and TRBJ2-6): SAVISQKPSRDICQRGTSLTIQCQVDSQVTMMFWYRQQPGQSLTLIATANQGSEATYESGFVIDKFPISRPNLTFSTLTVSNMSPEDSSIYLCSVGGQGANVLTFGAGSRLTVL.

The chain uses TRBV28 and TRBJ2-7; 11 bases agree with TRBD2. The germline V gene encodes CDR1 MDHEN and CDR2 SYDVKM. The V gene end was trimmed by 8 bases and the J gene end by 0 bases; junction bases not matched to a gene: 6. This CDR3 is built from 15 residues. The CDR3 loop reads CASPGTSGLSYEQYF. The CDR3 DNA reads TGTGCCAGCCCAGGGACTAGCGGTCTCTCCTACGAGCAGTACTTC. The full variable domain, rest sourced from reference TRBV28 and TRBJ2-7, is DVKVTQSSRYLVKRTGEKVFLECVQDMDHENMFWYRQDPGLGLRLIYFSYDVKMKEKGDIPEGYSVSREKKERFSLILESASTNQTSMYLCASPGTSGLSYEQYFGPGTRLTVT.